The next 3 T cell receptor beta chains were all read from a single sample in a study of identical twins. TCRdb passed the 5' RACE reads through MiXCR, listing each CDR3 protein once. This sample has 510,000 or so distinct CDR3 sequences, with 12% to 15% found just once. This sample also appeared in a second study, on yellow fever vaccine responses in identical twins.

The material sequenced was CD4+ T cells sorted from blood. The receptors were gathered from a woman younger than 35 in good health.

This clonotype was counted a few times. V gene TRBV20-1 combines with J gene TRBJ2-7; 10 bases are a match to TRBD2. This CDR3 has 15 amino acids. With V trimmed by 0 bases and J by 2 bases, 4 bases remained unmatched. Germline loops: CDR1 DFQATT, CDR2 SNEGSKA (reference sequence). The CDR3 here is CSARDLLAGTYEQYV. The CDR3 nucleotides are TGCAGTGCTAGAGACCTACTAGCGGGGACCTACGAGCAGTACGTC.

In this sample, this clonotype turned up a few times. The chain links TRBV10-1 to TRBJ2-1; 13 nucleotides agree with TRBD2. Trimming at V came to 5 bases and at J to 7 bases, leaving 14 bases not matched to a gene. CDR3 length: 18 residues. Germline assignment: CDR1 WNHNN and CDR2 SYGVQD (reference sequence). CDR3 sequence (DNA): TGCGCCAGCAGTCCGGGACTAGCGGGGAGAAGGACCCCGAATGAGCAGTTCTTC. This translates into CASSPGLAGRRTPNEQFF.

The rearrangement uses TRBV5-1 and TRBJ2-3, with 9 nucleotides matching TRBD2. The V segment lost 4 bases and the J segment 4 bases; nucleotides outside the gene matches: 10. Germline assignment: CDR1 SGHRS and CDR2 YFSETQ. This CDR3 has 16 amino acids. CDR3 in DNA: TGCGCCAGCAGCCTGCTGACTAGCGGCACCCCAGATACGCAGTATTTT. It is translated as CASSLLTSGTPDTQYF.